In this sample, the clone carrying this T cell receptor (beta chain) turned up once. No antigen is known for it. The sample belongs to a study of CD8+ T cells in alopecia areata. RNA, once extracted, was reverse transcribed into cDNA for use as the sequencing template. TCRdb's copy holds only in-frame clones and misses some; the assay was immunoSEQ multiplex PCR. The profile shows approximately 150,000 clones, approximately 50% of them singletons. Findings and caveats of the study: Patients showed less clear TCR sequence sharing than mice, possibly partly because of HLA diversity.

The V segment lost 2 bases and the J segment 1 base; nucleotides outside the gene matches: 5. This CDR3 contains 15 residues. CDR1 is MNHEY, CDR2 SMNVEV, per germline (reference sequence). Sample: CD4+ T cells sorted from blood. This clonotype was obtained from a human donor with alopecia areata. The chain employs TRBV27 and TRBJ2-7, with 7 bases aligning to TRBD1. The CDR3 coding sequence is TGTGCCAGCAGTTTACACCGGGACAGTTCCTACGAGCAGTACTTC. Its protein is CASSLHRDSSYEQYF.